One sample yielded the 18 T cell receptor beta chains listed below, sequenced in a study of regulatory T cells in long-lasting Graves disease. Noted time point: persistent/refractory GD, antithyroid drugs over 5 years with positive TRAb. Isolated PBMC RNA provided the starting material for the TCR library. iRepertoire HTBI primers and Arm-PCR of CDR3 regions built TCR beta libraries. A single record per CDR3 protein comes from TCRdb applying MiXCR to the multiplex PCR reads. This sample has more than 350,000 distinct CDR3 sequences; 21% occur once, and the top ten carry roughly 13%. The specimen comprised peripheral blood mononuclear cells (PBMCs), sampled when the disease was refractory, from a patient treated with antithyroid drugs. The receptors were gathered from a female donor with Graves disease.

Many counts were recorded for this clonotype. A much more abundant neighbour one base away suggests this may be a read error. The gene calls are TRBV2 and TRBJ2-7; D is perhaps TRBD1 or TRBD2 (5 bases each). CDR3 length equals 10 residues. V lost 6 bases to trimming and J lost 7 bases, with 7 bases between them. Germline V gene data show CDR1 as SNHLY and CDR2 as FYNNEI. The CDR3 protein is CASRGVEQYF. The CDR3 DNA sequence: TGTGCCAGCAGGGGGGTGGAGCAGTACTTC. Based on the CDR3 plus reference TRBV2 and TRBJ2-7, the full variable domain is EPEVTQTPSHQVTQMGQEVILRCVPISNHLYFYWYRQILGQKVEFLVSFYNNEISEKSEIFDDQFSVERPDGSNFTLKIRSTKLEDSAMYFCASRGVEQYFGPGTRLTVT.

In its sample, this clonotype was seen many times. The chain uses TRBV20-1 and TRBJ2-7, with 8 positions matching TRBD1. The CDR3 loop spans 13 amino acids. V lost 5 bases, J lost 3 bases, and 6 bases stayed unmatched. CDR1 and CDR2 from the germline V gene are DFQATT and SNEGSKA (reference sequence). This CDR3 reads CSAEDRELYEQYF. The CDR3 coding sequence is TGCAGTGCTGAGGACAGGGAACTCTACGAGCAGTACTTC.

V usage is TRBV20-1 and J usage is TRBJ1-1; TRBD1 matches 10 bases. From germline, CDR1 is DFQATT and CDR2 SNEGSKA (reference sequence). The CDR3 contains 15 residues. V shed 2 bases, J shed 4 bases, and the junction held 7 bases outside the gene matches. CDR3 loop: CSARSSDRGATEAFF. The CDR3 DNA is TGCAGTGCTAGATCCTCGGACAGGGGGGCCACTGAAGCTTTCTTT.

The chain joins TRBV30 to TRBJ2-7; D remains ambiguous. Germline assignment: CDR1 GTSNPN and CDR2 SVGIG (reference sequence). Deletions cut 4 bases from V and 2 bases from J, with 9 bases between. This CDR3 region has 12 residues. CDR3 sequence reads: CAWNSATYEQYF. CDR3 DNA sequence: TGTGCCTGGAATAGTGCTACCTACGAGCAGTACTTC.

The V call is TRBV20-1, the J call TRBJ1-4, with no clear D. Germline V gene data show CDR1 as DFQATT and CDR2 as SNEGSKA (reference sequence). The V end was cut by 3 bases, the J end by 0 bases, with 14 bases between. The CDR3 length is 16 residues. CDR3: CSASPSYEATNEKLFF. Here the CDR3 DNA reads TGCAGTGCTAGCCCCTCCTACGAAGCAACTAATGAAAAACTGTTTTTT.

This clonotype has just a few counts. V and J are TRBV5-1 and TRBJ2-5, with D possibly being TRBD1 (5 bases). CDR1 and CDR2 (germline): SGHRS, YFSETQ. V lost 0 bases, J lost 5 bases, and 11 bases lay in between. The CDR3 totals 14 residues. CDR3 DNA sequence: TGCGCCAGCAGCTTGGCAGCAGGGTCGGAGACCCAGTACTTC. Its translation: CASSLAAGSETQYF. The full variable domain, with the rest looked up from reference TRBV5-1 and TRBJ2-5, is KAGVTQTPRYLIKTRGQQVTLSCSPISGHRSVSWYQQTPGQGLQFLFEYFSETQRNKGNFPGRFSGRQFSNSRSEMNVSTLELGDSALYLCASSLAAGSETQYFGPGTRLLVL.

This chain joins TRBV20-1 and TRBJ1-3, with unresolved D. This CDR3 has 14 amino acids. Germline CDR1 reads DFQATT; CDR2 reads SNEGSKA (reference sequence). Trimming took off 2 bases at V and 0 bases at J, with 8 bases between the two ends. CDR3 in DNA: TGCAGTGCTAGATATCAGAGCTCTGGAAACACCATATATTTT. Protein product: CSARYQSSGNTIYF.

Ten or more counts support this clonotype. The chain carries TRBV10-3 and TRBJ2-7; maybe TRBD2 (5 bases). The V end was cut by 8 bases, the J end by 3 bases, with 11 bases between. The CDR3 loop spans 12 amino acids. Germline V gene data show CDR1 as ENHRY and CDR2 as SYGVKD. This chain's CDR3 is CAIAGTSYEQYF. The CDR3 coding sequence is TGTGCCATCGCGGGCACTAGCTACGAGCAGTACTTC.

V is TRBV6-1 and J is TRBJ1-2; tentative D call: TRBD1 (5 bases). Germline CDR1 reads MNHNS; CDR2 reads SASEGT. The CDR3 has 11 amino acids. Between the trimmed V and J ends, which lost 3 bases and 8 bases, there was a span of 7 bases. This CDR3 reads CASSDREGYTF. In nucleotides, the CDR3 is TGTGCCAGCAGTGACAGGGAAGGCTACACCTTC.

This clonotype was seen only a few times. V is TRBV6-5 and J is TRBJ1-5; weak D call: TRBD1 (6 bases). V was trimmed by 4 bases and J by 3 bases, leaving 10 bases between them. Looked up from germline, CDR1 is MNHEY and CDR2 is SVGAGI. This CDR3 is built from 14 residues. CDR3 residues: CASSFHRDNQPQHF. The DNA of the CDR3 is TGTGCCAGCAGTTTCCACAGGGACAATCAGCCCCAGCATTTT.

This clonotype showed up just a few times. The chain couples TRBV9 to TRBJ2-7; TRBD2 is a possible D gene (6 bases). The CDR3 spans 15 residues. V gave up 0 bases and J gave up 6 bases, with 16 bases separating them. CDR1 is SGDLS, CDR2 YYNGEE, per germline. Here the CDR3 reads CASSVAPVGDSEQYF. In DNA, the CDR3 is TGTGCCAGCAGCGTAGCCCCCGTGGGGGACTCCGAGCAGTACTTC.

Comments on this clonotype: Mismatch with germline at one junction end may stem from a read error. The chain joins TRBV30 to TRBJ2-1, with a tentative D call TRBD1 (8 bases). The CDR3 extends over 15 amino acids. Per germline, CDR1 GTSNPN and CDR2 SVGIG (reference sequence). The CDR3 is CAWSALDRDYNEQLF. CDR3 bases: TGTGCCTGGAGTGCTCTGGACAGGGACTACAATGAGCAGCTCTTC.

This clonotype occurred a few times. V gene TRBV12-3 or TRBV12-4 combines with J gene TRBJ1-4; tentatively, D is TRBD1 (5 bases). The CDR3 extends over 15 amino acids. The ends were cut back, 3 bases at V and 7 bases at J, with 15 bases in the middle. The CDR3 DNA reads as TGTGCCAGCAGTTTCGTGTCAGGGTACACTGAAAAACTGTTTTTT. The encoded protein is CASSFVSGYTEKLFF.

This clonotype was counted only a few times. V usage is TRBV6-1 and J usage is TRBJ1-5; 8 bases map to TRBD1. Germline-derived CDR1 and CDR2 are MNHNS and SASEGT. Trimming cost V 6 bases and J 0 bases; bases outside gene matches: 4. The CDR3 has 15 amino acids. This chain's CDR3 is CASRSDRASNQPQHF. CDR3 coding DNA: TGTGCCAGCAGGTCGGACAGGGCTAGCAATCAGCCCCAGCATTTT.

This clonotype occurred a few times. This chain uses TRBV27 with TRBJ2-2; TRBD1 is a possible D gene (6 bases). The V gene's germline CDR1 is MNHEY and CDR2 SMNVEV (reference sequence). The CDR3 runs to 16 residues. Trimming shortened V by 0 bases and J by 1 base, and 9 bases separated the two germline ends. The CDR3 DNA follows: TGTGCCAGCAGTTTATCGAGAGGGGGGAACACCGGGGAGCTGTTTTTT. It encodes CASSLSRGGNTGELFF.

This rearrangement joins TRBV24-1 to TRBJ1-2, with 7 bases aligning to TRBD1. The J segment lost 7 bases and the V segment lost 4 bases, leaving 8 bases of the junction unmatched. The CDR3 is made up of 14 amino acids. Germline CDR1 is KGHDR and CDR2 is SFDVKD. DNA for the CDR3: TGTGCCACCAGTGAAAAACAGGGGCGTGTTGGCTACACCTTC. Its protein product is CATSEKQGRVGYTF.

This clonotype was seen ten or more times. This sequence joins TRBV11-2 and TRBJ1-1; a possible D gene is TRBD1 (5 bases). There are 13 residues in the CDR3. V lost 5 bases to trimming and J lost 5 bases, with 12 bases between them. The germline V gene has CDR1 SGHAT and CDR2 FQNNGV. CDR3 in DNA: TGTGCCAGCAGCACAACAGGTCCTACTGAAGCTTTCTTT. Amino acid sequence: CASSTTGPTEAFF.

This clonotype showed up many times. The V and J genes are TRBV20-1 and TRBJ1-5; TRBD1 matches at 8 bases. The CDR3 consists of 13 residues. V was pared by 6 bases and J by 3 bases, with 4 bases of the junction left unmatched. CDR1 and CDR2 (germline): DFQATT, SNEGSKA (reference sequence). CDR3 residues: CSAGQGNNQPQHF. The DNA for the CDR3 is TGCAGTGCCGGACAGGGAAACAATCAGCCCCAGCATTTT.